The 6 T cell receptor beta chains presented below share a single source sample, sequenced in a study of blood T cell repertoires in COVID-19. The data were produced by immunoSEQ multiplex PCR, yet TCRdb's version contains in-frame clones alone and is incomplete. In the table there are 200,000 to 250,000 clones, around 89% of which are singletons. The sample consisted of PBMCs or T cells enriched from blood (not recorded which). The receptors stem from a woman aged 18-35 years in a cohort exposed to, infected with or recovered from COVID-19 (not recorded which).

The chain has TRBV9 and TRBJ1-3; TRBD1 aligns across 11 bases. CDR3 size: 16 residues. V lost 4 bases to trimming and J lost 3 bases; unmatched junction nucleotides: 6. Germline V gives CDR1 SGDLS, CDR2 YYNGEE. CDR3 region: CASSPGTGGIGNTIYF. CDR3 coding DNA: TGTGCCAGCAGCCCCGGGACAGGGGGGATTGGAAACACCATATATTTT.

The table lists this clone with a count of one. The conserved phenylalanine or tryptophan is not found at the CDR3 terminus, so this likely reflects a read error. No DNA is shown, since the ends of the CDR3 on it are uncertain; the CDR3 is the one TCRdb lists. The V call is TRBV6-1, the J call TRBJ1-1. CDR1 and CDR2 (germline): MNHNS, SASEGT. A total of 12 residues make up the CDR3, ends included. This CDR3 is CASSESSQRVVG.

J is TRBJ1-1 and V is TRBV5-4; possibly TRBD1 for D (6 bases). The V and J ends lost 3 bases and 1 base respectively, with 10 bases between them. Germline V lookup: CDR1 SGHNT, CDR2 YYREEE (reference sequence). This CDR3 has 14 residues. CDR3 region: CASSSSRGNTEAFF. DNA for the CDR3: TGTGCCAGCAGCTCCTCCAGGGGGAACACTGAAGCTTTCTTT.

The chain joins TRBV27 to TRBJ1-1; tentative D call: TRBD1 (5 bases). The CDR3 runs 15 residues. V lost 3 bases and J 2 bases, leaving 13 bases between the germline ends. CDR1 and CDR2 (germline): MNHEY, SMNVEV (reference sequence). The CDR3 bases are TGTGCCAGCAGTTTTAATCTCCAGGGAAACACTGAAGCTTTCTTT. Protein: CASSFNLQGNTEAFF.

CDR3 nucleotides: TGTGCCAGCAGCCCCGACCGTGGGCAAGCCCTCTCCTACAATGAGCAGTTCTTC. Translating gives CASSPDRGQALSYNEQFF. The chain uses TRBV7-9 and TRBJ2-1, with no clear D. Germline V gene lookup returns CDR1 SEHNR and CDR2 FQNEAQ (reference sequence). The CDR3 extends over 18 amino acids. With 5 bases removed from V and 0 bases from J, the gap between germline ends came to 20 bases. Based on the CDR3 plus reference TRBV7-9 and TRBJ2-1, the full variable domain is DTGVSQNPRHKITKRGQNVTFRCDPISEHNRLYWYRQTLGQGPEFLTYFQNEAQLEKSRLLSDRFSAERPKGSFSTLEIQRTEQGDSAMYLCASSPDRGQALSYNEQFFGPGTRLTVL.

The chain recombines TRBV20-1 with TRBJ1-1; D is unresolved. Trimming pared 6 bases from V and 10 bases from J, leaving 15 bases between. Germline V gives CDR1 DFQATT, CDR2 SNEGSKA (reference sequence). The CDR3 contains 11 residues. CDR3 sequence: CSATAGFGAFF. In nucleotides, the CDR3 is TGCAGTGCCACAGCGGGGTTTGGAGCTTTCTTT.